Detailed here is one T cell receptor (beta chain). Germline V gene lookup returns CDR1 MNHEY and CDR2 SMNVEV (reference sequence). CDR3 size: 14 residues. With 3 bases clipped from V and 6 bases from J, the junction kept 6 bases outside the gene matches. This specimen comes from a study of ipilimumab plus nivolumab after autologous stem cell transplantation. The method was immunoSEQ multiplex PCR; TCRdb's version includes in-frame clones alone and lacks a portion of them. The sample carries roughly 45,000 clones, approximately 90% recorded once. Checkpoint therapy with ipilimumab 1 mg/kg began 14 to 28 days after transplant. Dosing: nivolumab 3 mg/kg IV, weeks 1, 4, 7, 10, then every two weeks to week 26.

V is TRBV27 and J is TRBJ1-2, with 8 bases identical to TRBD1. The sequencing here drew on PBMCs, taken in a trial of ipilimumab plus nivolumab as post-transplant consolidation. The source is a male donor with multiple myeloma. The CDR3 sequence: CASSFLDRGNGYTF. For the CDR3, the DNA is TGTGCCAGCAGTTTCCTAGACAGGGGTAATGGCTACACCTTC.